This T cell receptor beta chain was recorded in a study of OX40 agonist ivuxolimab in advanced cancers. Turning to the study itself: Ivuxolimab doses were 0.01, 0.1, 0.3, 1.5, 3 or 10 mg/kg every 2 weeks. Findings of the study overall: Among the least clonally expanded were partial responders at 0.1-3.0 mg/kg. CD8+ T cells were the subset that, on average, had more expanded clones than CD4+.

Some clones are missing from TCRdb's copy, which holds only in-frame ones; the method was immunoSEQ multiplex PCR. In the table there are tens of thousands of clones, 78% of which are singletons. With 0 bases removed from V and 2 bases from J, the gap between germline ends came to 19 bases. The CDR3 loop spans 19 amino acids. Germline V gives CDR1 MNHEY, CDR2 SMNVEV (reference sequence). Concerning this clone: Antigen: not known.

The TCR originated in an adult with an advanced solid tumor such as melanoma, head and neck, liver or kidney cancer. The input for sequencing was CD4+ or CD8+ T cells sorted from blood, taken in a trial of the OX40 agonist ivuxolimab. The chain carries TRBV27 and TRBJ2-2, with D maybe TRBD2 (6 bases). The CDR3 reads CASSLSFWASEFNTGELFF. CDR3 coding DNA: TGTGCCAGCAGTTTATCTTTCTGGGCTAGCGAGTTTAACACCGGGGAGCTGTTTTTT.